A selection of T cell receptor beta chains follows, all from one sample in a study of T cell responses to AZD1222 COVID-19 vaccine. Measured with immunoSEQ multiplex PCR; TCRdb has only the in-frame clones, and not every one. Of more than 95,000 clones listed, around 86% are singletons. The sample was peripheral blood, taken 28 days after the second dose of the MenACWY control vaccine. These receptors came from an adult who received the MenACWY meningococcal vaccine as a control. The CDR3 runs from the conserved cysteine through the conserved F or W. The D gene is left open where the match is weak. The size entry is marked missing in some rows and otherwise reads once, few, many or a size class.

clone_size: -
v_call: TRBV4-2
j_call: TRBJ2-7
d_call: -
cdr3_nt: TGTGCCAGCAGCCAAGATCACGGCTACGAGCAGTACTTC
cdr3_aa: CASSQDHGYEQYF

clone_size: -
v_call: TRBV7-9
j_call: TRBJ2-1
d_call: -
cdr3_nt: TGTGCCAGCAGCTTACGTGGTAGATACAATGAGCAGTTCTTC
cdr3_aa: CASSLRGRYNEQFF

clone_size: -
v_call: TRBV10-3
j_call: TRBJ2-7
d_call: -
cdr3_nt: TGTGCCATCAGTGATCGGGGAGTCGAGCAGTACTTC
cdr3_aa: CAISDRGVEQYF

clone_size: -
v_call: TRBV30
j_call: TRBJ1-2
d_call: TRBD1
cdr3_nt: TGTGCCTCCACGATGACAGGGGGCAAAGGCTACACCTTC
cdr3_aa: CASTMTGGKGYTF

clone_size: -
v_call: TRBV5-1
j_call: TRBJ1-6
d_call: TRBD1
cdr3_nt: TGCGCCAGCAGCTTGGGGGACAGCTCCTATAATTCACCCCTCCACTTT
cdr3_aa: CASSLGDSSYNSPLHF

clone_size: -
v_call: TRBV5-4
j_call: TRBJ1-1
d_call: -
cdr3_nt: TGTGCCAGCAGCCCGGGACGGGCGAACACTGAAGCTTTCTTT
cdr3_aa: CASSPGRANTEAFF

clone_size: few
v_call: TRBV10-1
j_call: TRBJ2-3
d_call: TRBD2
cdr3_nt: TGCGCCAGCAGTCTCGGGGGGTCTACAGATACGCAGTATTTT
cdr3_aa: CASSLGGSTDTQYF

clone_size: -
v_call: TRBV5-1
j_call: TRBJ2-1
d_call: TRBD2
cdr3_nt: TGCGCCAGCAGCTCCTTAGCGGGGGGGGCCCATGAGCAGTTCTTC
cdr3_aa: CASSSLAGGAHEQFF

clone_size: -
v_call: TRBV12-3/TRBV12-4
j_call: TRBJ1-1
d_call: TRBD1
cdr3_nt: TGTGCCAGCAACGGACAGGGGGGAGCTTTCTTT
cdr3_aa: CASNGQGGAFF

clone_size: -
v_call: TRBV6-1
j_call: TRBJ2-1
d_call: TRBD2
cdr3_nt: TGCCCCAGCCGTGACGCGGGGGGCGGGGGAGGTTACAATGAGCAGTTCTTC
cdr3_aa: CPSRDAGGGGGYNEQFF

clone_size: -
v_call: TRBV3-1/TRBV3-2
j_call: TRBJ1-1
d_call: TRBD1
cdr3_nt: TGTGCCAGCAGCTACAGGGGGCGCGACACTGAAGCTTTCTTT
cdr3_aa: CASSYRGRDTEAFF

clone_size: -
v_call: TRBV5-1
j_call: TRBJ2-2
d_call: -
cdr3_nt: TGCGCCAGCAGCCCCGACTTCGCCGGGGAGCTGTTTTTT
cdr3_aa: CASSPDFAGELFF

clone_size: -
v_call: TRBV7-2
j_call: TRBJ1-1
d_call: TRBD1
cdr3_nt: TGTGCCAGCAGCTTAGCTTTTAACTTATGGAGACAGGGGGCTACTGAAGCTTTCTTT
cdr3_aa: CASSLAFNLWRQGATEAFF

clone_size: -
v_call: TRBV19
j_call: TRBJ1-5
d_call: -
cdr3_nt: TGTGCCAGTAGTATTTCAGGGATGGGAAGCAATCAGCCCCAGCATTTT
cdr3_aa: CASSISGMGSNQPQHF